This T cell receptor (beta chain) was retrieved from a study of blood T cell repertoires in COVID-19. Across the whole study: The origin of the acute and convalescent COVID-19 samples was the United States, Italy and Spain. T cells, B-cell-depleted T cells, or PBMCs supplied cDNA or gDNA.

CDR3 length: 12 amino acids. Trimming removed 8 bases from V and 3 bases from J, with 10 bases in between. Germline V gene lookup returns CDR1 LNHDA and CDR2 SQIVND (reference sequence). In assigning cohorts, the study relied on participant-reported clinical history. Per the original methods: Estimation of nucleated cell counts was performed using reference gene primer amplification. Clones were sequenced by immunoSEQ multiplex PCR, and TCRdb holds only the in-frame ones, with some missing. Clone size and V and J calls were adopted from that table, with D and trimming inferred from the DNA. The table includes some 490,000 clones, approximately 91% detected once.

V gene TRBV19 combines with J gene TRBJ1-2; D ambiguous. The clonotype originates from a woman aged 55-69 years who had recovered from COVID-19. The source material was PBMCs or T cells enriched from blood (not recorded which). The CDR3: CASLGRDYGYTF. CDR3 coding DNA: TGTGCCAGTCTGGGGAGGGACTATGGCTACACCTTC.